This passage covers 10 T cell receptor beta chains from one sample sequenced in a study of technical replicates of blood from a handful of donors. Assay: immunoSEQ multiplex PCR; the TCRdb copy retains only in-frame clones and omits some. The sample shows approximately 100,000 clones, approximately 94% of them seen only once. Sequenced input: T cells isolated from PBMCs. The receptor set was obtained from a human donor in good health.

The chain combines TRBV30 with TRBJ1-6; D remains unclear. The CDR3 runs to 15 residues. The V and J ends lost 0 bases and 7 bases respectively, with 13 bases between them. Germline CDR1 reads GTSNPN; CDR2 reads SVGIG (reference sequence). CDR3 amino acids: CAWSVFGGLNSPLHF. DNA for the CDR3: TGTGCCTGGAGTGTCTTTGGAGGCCTGAATTCACCCCTCCACTTT.

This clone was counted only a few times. This CDR3 is CASSLGLGQNPTEAFF. In DNA, the CDR3 is TGTGCCAGCAGCTTAGGGTTGGGACAGAATCCCACTGAAGCTTTCTTT. The chain has TRBV7-8 and TRBJ1-1; 7 bases match TRBD1. The ends lost 1 base at V and 4 bases at J; junction bases unmatched: 9. This CDR3 has 16 residues. Germline loops: CDR1 SGHVS, CDR2 FQNEAQ.

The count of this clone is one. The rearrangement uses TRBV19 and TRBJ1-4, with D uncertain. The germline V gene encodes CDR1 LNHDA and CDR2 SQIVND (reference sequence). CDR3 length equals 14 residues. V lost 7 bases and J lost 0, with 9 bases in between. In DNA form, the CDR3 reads TGTGCCAGTACGGAGGGATCAACTAATGAAAAACTGTTTTTT. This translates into CASTEGSTNEKLFF.

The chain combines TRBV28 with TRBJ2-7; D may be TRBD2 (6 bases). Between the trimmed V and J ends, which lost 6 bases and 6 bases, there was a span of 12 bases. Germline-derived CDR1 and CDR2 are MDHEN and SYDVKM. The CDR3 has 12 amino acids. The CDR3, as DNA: TGTGCCAGCAGCTACGACGGGGGCGAGCAGTACTTC. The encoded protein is CASSYDGGEQYF. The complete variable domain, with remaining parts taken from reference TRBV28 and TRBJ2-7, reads DVKVTQSSRYLVKRTGEKVFLECVQDMDHENMFWYRQDPGLGLRLIYFSYDVKMKEKGDIPEGYSVSREKKERFSLILESASTNQTSMYLCASSYDGGEQYFGPGTRLTVT.

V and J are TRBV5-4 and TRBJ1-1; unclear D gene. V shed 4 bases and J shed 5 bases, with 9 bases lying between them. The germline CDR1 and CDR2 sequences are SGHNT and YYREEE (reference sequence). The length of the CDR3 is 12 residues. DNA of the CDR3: TGTGCCAGCAGCCTGGGGAGGACTGAAGCTTTCTTT. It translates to CASSLGRTEAFF.

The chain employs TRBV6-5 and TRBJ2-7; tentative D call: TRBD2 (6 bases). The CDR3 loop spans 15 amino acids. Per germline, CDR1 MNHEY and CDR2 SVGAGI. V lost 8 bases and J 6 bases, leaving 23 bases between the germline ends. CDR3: CASRAGAGFNSEQYF. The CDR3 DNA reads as TGTGCCAGCCGTGCCGGTGCGGGATTTAATTCCGAGCAGTACTTC.

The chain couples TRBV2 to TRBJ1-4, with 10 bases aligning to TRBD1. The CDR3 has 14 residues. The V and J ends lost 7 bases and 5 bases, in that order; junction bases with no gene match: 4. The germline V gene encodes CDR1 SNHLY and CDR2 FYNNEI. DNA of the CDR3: TGTGCCAGCACTCCGGGACAGGGGAATGAAAAACTGTTTTTT. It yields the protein CASTPGQGNEKLFF.

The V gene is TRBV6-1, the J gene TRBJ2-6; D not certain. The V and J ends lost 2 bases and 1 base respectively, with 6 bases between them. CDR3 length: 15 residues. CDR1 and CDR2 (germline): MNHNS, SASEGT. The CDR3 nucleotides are TGTGCCAGCAGTGAATTACAGTCTGGGGCCAACGTCCTGACTTTC. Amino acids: CASSELQSGANVLTF.

The CDR3 sequence: CASLGTGGIGEQFF. The CDR3 bases are TGTGCCAGCCTTGGGACAGGGGGTATCGGTGAGCAGTTCTTC. The chain is built from TRBV2 and TRBJ2-1, with 11 bases lining up with TRBD1. The junction had 9 bases not matched to a gene; V was cut back by 8 bases and J by 9 bases. CDR1 is SNHLY, CDR2 FYNNEI, per germline. This CDR3 region has 14 residues. The full variable domain, with the rest looked up from reference TRBV2 and TRBJ2-1, is EPEVTQTPSHQVTQMGQEVILRCVPISNHLYFYWYRQILGQKVEFLVSFYNNEISEKSEIFDDQFSVERPDGSNFTLKIRSTKLEDSAMYFCASLGTGGIGEQFFGPGTRLTVL.

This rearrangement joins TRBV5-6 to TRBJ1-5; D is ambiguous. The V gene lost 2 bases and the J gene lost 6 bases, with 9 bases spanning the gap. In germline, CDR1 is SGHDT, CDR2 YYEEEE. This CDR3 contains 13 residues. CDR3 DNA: TGTGCCAGCAGCTTTCGGGAGGTTCAGCCCCAGCATTTT. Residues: CASSFREVQPQHF.